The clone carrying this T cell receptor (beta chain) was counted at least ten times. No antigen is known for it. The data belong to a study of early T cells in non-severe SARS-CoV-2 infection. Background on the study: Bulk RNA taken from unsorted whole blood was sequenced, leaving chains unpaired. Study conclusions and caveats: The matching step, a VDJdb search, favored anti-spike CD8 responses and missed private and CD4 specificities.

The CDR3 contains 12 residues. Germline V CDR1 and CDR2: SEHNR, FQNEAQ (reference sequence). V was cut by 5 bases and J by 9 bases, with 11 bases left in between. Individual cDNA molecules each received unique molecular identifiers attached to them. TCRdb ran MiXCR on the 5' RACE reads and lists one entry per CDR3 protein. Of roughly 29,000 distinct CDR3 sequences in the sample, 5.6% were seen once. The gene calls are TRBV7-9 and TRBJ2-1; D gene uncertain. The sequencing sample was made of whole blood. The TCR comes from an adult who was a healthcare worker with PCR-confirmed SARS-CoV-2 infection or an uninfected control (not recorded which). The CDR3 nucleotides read TGTGCCAGCAGCCGGAGTAGTGGTGAGCAGTTCTTC. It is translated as CASSRSSGEQFF.